This TCR beta chain was identified during a study of blood T cell repertoires in COVID-19. Study-wide background: COVID-19 samples, acute and convalescent, were from the United States, Italy and Spain. T cells, B-cell-depleted T cells, or PBMCs supplied cDNA or gDNA.

CDR1 and CDR2 from the germline V gene are SGHVS and FQNEAQ. The CDR3 is made up of 16 amino acids. V was clipped by 5 bases and J by 0 bases; unmatched bases: 7. Source study methods: Amplification from reference gene primers served as the basis for estimated nucleated cell counts. Here immunoSEQ multiplex PCR was the method, and the copy in TCRdb shows in-frame clones only, minus some. The D gene and trimming were derived from the DNA, and the V and J assignments and clone size from that table. The sample lists 120,000 or so clones, 80% occurring once. The sequence was obtained from a human donor in a cohort sampled during active COVID-19. The specimen sequenced was peripheral blood. V and J are TRBV7-8 and TRBJ1-3; 7 positions agree with TRBD1. The CDR3 sequence is CASSTNRDSSGNTIYF. The CDR3 coding sequence is TGTGCCAGCAGCACCAACCGGGACAGCTCTGGAAACACCATATATTTT. The variable domain in full, with the rest retrieved from reference TRBV7-8 and TRBJ1-3, is GAGVSQSPRYKVAKRGQDVALRCDPISGHVSLFWYQQALGQGPEFLTYFQNEAQLDKSGLPSDRFFAERPEGSVSTLKIQRTQQEDSAVYLCASSTNRDSSGNTIYFGEGSWLTVV.